A single sample is the source of the 32 T cell receptor beta chains below, sequenced in a study of beta chain features in type 1 diabetes. Since all of the isolated RNA was reverse transcribed, expressed TCRB transcripts were what got sequenced. Profiling relied on immunoSEQ multiplex PCR, and the TCRdb table lists in-frame clones only, not all of them. The profile shows over 150,000 clones, around 8.5% of them singletons. The sample taken for sequencing was central memory CD4+ T cells from blood. The receptor source for this set is a man aged 18 to 30 in good health.

This clone was seen more than once but under ten times. The gene calls are TRBV7-2 and TRBJ2-3; D possibly corresponds to TRBD1 (5 bases). V was trimmed by 1 base and J by 2 bases, leaving 10 bases between them. CDR1 and CDR2 from the germline V gene are SGHTA and FQGNSA. The CDR3 consists of 15 residues. For the CDR3, the DNA is TGTGCCAGCAGCTTAGGGCAGGGTAACACAGATACGCAGTATTTT. Translated, it gives CASSLGQGNTDTQYF.

The chain recombines TRBV28 with TRBJ1-1, with TRBD1 matching over 11 bases. Germline CDR1 MDHEN, CDR2 SYDVKM. The CDR3 is made up of 13 amino acids. J lost 7 bases, V lost 5 bases, and 3 bases had no gene match. The CDR3 loop reads CASSGTGGIEAFF. CDR3 DNA sequence: TGTGCCAGCAGTGGGACAGGGGGGATTGAAGCTTTCTTT.

This clone came up a few times. The V call is TRBV14, the J call TRBJ1-1; possible D gene TRBD1, 6 bases. The germline gives CDR1 SGHDN, CDR2 FVKESK. The length of the CDR3 is 14 residues. V lost 4 bases and J 6 bases, leaving 15 bases between the germline ends. The CDR3 sequence is CASSLNWGLAEAFF. The DNA of the CDR3 is TGTGCCAGCAGCCTAAATTGGGGGCTCGCTGAAGCTTTCTTT.

This clone was counted ten times or more. V is TRBV29-1 and J is TRBJ2-7, with no clear D. The CDR3 runs to 12 residues. Germline V gives CDR1 SQVTM, CDR2 ANQGSEA. Trimming pared 0 bases from V and 5 bases from J, leaving 8 bases between. The CDR3 sequence is CSVEDRVHEQYF. In nucleotides, the CDR3 is TGCAGCGTTGAAGATCGAGTTCACGAGCAGTACTTC.

The J gene is TRBJ1-1, the V gene TRBV2; D is ambiguous. CDR3 length equals 14 residues. With 6 bases removed from V and 6 bases from J, the gap between germline ends came to 17 bases. CDR1 and CDR2 (germline): SNHLY, FYNNEI. CDR3 bases: TGTGCCAGCAGCCTCTCGGACTCGGCCCCTGAAGCTTTCTTT. It yields the protein CASSLSDSAPEAFF.

This clone was counted a few times. The chain has TRBV5-1 and TRBJ2-3, with TRBD2 as a possible D gene (6 bases). The CDR3 covers 18 residues. The germline CDR1 and CDR2 sequences are SGHRS and YFSETQ. V was shortened by 4 bases and J by 1 base, with 22 bases between the two germline ends. CDR3 loop: CASSPGGTGWAGTDTQYF. The DNA of the CDR3 is TGCGCCAGCAGCCCGGGCGGGACCGGCTGGGCTGGCACAGATACGCAGTATTTT.

This clone was found a few times. This chain connects TRBV5-1 to TRBJ1-2; D may be TRBD1 (6 bases). Germline CDR1 SGHRS, CDR2 YFSETQ. CDR3 length equals 13 residues. Trimming took off 5 bases at V and 6 bases at J, with 14 bases between the two ends. The CDR3 loop is CASSMGGRDGYTF. In DNA form, the CDR3 reads TGCGCCAGCAGTATGGGGGGGCGCGATGGCTACACCTTC.

V is TRBV27 and J is TRBJ2-7, with D unresolved. V lost 1 base and J lost 4, with 8 bases in between. Per the germline V gene, CDR1 is MNHEY and CDR2 is SMNVEV (reference sequence). This CDR3 spans 13 amino acids. The CDR3 region is CASSLYQAYEQYF. The CDR3 DNA reads as TGTGCCAGCAGTTTATACCAGGCGTACGAGCAGTACTTC.

This clone was counted between two and nine times. The V and J genes are TRBV4-1 and TRBJ2-7, with 8 bases identical to TRBD2. Germline assignment: CDR1 MGHRA and CDR2 YSYEKL. With 1 base clipped from V and 0 bases from J, the junction kept 11 bases outside the gene matches. This CDR3 spans 18 amino acids. CDR3 sequence: CASSQGRGGGGYSYEQYF. The CDR3 DNA sequence: TGCGCCAGCAGCCAAGGAAGAGGCGGCGGGGGGTACTCCTACGAGCAGTACTTC.

A note on this clone: A much larger clone differs by one base, so this may be a read error. The V gene is TRBV6-1, the J gene TRBJ1-1; weak D call: TRBD1 (5 bases). Germline CDR1 and CDR2: MNHNS and SASEGT. The CDR3 has 13 residues. Trimming shortened V by 5 bases and J by 0 bases, and 7 bases separated the two germline ends. The CDR3 DNA follows: TGTGCCAGCAGTTCACAGGTGAACACTGAAGCTTTCTTT. Translated, it gives CASSSQVNTEAFF.

The V gene is TRBV5-1, the J gene TRBJ2-3; D might be TRBD1 (5 bases). The germline gives CDR1 SGHRS, CDR2 YFSETQ. Trimming shortened V by 0 bases and J by 0 bases, and 11 bases separated the two germline ends. CDR3 length: 16 residues. The CDR3 sequence is CASSLALTASTDTQYF. CDR3 in DNA: TGCGCCAGCAGCTTGGCCTTGACAGCTAGCACAGATACGCAGTATTTT.

The chain carries TRBV28 and TRBJ1-6; tentative D call: TRBD1 (5 bases). CDR1 MDHEN and CDR2 SYDVKM come from the germline V gene. The CDR3 runs to 15 residues. V was cut by 7 bases and J by 8 bases, with 18 bases left in between. CDR3 sequence (DNA): TGTGCCAGCATCCACGCAGGAGGAGGGGATTCACCCCTCCACTTT. It translates to CASIHAGGGDSPLHF.

The V and J genes are TRBV6-6 and TRBJ2-7; TRBD2 might be the D (5 bases). This CDR3 is built from 12 residues. V lost 5 bases and J 4 bases, leaving 9 bases between the germline ends. The germline CDR1 and CDR2 sequences are MNHNY and SVGAGI (reference sequence). The CDR3 nucleotides read TGTGCCAGCAGTGCCTCGGGATACGAGCAGTACTTC. It specifies CASSASGYEQYF.

This clone was seen more than once but under ten times. The J gene is TRBJ2-5, the V gene TRBV15; 13 bases match TRBD2. Germline lookup yields CDR1 LNHNV and CDR2 YYDKDF (reference sequence). V dropped 1 base and J dropped 2; count of bases not matched to a gene: 1. CDR3 length: 16 amino acids. The chain's CDR3 is CATSRGLAGGQETQYF. The CDR3 region has the DNA TGTGCCACCAGCAGAGGACTAGCGGGGGGACAAGAGACCCAGTACTTC.

The table lists this clone with a count of one. This chain connects TRBV5-1 to TRBJ2-2; 11 positions agree with TRBD2. From germline, CDR1 is SGHRS and CDR2 YFSETQ. V dropped 3 bases and J dropped 1; count of bases not matched to a gene: 5. The CDR3 runs to 17 residues. In nucleotides, the CDR3 is TGCGCCAGCAGCTCGGGGACTAGCGGACGGAACACCGGGGAGCTGTTTTTT. As protein: CASSSGTSGRNTGELFF. Drawing the rest from reference TRBV5-1 and TRBJ2-2, the complete variable domain is KAGVTQTPRYLIKTRGQQVTLSCSPISGHRSVSWYQQTPGQGLQFLFEYFSETQRNKGNFPGRFSGRQFSNSRSEMNVSTLELGDSALYLCASSSGTSGRNTGELFFGEGSRLTVL.

Many counts were recorded for this clone. The chain combines TRBV28 with TRBJ1-2, with no clear D. In germline, CDR1 is MDHEN, CDR2 SYDVKM. Trimming took off 3 bases at V and 8 bases at J, with 13 bases between the two ends. This CDR3 has 13 amino acids. CDR3 nucleotide sequence: TGTGCCAGCAGTTTCCGGGCCAGCGGGGGCTACACCTTC. It encodes CASSFRASGGYTF.

This clone was observed many times. This chain joins TRBV28 and TRBJ2-1; 10 bases agree with TRBD2. The CDR3 loop spans 15 amino acids. J gave up 4 bases and V 6 bases, and 6 bases lay outside the gene matches. Germline V gene lookup returns CDR1 MDHEN and CDR2 SYDVKM. The CDR3 DNA sequence: TGTGCCAGCAGCAGAGTAGCGGGGGGTTACAATGAGCAGTTCTTC. It specifies CASSRVAGGYNEQFF.

This clone was found a few times. Other DNA sequences in this specimen translate into the identical CDR3. The chain combines TRBV7-9 with TRBJ2-5, with D maybe TRBD2 (6 bases). V lost 1 base and J lost 4, with 13 bases in between. The germline V gene has CDR1 SEHNR and CDR2 FQNEAQ (reference sequence). The CDR3 sequence is 15 residues long. CDR3 sequence: CASSLVLAGRETQYF. CDR3 bases: TGTGCCAGCAGCTTAGTACTCGCGGGGCGAGAGACCCAGTACTTC.

This clone was seen a few times. The chain is built from TRBV18 and TRBJ1-2; D not resolved. V lost 0 bases and J lost 0, with 8 bases in between. Per the germline V gene, CDR1 is KGHSH and CDR2 is LQKENI. CDR3 size: 15 residues. The CDR3 loop reads CASSPPSLSNYGYTF. Here the CDR3 DNA reads TGTGCCAGCTCACCACCGTCTCTGTCTAACTATGGCTACACCTTC.

The genes are TRBV7-8 and TRBJ1-4; D ambiguous. Germline V gene lookup returns CDR1 SGHVS and CDR2 FQNEAQ. The V and J ends lost 2 bases and 3 bases respectively, with 4 bases between them. The CDR3 totals 13 residues. CDR3 coding DNA: TGTGCCAGCAGCTTACAGGCTAATGAAAAACTGTTTTTT. Translation gives CASSLQANEKLFF.

This CDR3 reads CASSYTGARTSNQPQHF. The DNA of the CDR3 is TGTGCCAGCAGTTACACGGGAGCGAGGACTAGCAATCAGCCCCAGCATTTT. The chain combines TRBV6-7 with TRBJ1-5; the D is unclear. TRBV6-7 carries the ORF label, with uncertain function. V was cut by 2 bases and J by 0 bases, with 14 bases left in between. This CDR3 spans 17 amino acids.

This clone has more than one count but fewer than ten. The genes are TRBV5-4 and TRBJ1-1; TRBD1 is a possible D gene (6 bases). The CDR3 runs 15 residues. CDR1 is SGHNT, CDR2 YYREEE, per germline (reference sequence). Trimming shortened V by 3 bases and J by 1 base, and 13 bases separated the two germline ends. CDR3 sequence (DNA): TGTGCCAGCAGCTCACCCACAGGGCGGAACACTGAAGCTTTCTTT. Protein sequence: CASSSPTGRNTEAFF. The whole variable domain, remainder taken from reference TRBV5-4 and TRBJ1-1, is ETGVTQSPTHLIKTRGQQVTLRCSSQSGHNTVSWYQQALGQGPQFIFQYYREEENGRGNFPPRFSGLQFPNYSSELNVNALELDDSALYLCASSSPTGRNTEAFFGQGTRLTVV.

This clone was observed many times. The J gene is TRBJ1-2, the V gene TRBV5-1, with TRBD1 matching 8 bases. Germline V lookup: CDR1 SGHRS, CDR2 YFSETQ. V was clipped by 1 base and J by 8 bases; unmatched bases: 13. This CDR3 comprises 16 residues. The CDR3 is CASSLSATDRGQGYTF. In nucleotides, the CDR3 is TGCGCCAGCAGCTTGTCCGCCACCGACAGGGGCCAGGGCTACACCTTC.

CDR3 loop: CASSPGTGIDEQYF. The CDR3 DNA reads TGTGCCAGCTCCCCCGGGACAGGGATCGACGAGCAGTACTTC. V usage is TRBV18 and J usage is TRBJ2-7; 9 nucleotides match TRBD1. The CDR3 is 14 amino acids. V lost 6 bases to trimming and J lost 5 bases; unmatched junction nucleotides: 8. CDR1 and CDR2 from the germline V gene are KGHSH and LQKENI.

This clone was detected only a few times. The chain carries TRBV25-1 and TRBJ1-1, with TRBD1 matching 10 bases. Germline lookup yields CDR1 MGHDK and CDR2 SYGVNS. V shed 3 bases, J shed 4 bases, and the junction held 8 bases outside the gene matches. The CDR3 spans 16 residues. CDR3 amino acids: CASSDTSGTGATEAFF. The DNA for the CDR3 is TGTGCCAGCAGTGACACCTCCGGGACAGGGGCCACTGAAGCTTTCTTT.

This clone was counted only a few times. The rearrangement joins TRBV7-2 to TRBJ2-6; D unclear. CDR3 size: 17 residues. Germline V gene sequence: CDR1 SGHTA, CDR2 FQGNSA. Trimming pared 1 base from V and 0 bases from J, leaving 10 bases between. The CDR3 protein is CASSLGYTVSGANVLTF. The CDR3 DNA reads as TGTGCCAGCAGCTTAGGTTATACAGTCTCTGGGGCCAACGTCCTGACTTTC.

The CDR3 DNA is TGTGCCAGCAGCTTAGGGGGCATAGACTATGGCTACACCTTC. It codes for CASSLGGIDYGYTF. This sequence joins TRBV7-9 and TRBJ1-2; D is possibly TRBD1 (5 bases). The CDR3 contains 14 residues. Germline CDR1 is SEHNR and CDR2 is FQNEAQ (reference sequence). V lost 1 base, J lost 3 bases, and 9 bases lay in between.

The chain uses TRBV27 and TRBJ2-3; perhaps TRBD1 as D (5 bases). V was pared by 6 bases and J by 8 bases, with 12 bases between. Germline V gives CDR1 MNHEY, CDR2 SMNVEV (reference sequence). CDR3 length equals 12 residues. CDR3 in DNA: TGTGCCAGCAGACAGGACCAAGGTACGCAGTATTTT. Translated, it gives CASRQDQGTQYF.

This sequence joins TRBV6-6 and TRBJ2-5; TRBD1 is a possible D gene (6 bases). The germline CDR1 and CDR2 sequences are MNHNY and SVGAGI (reference sequence). The CDR3 length is 15 residues. With 2 bases removed from V and 5 bases from J, the gap between germline ends came to 15 bases. The CDR3 region is CASSYRGTRAETQYF. As DNA, the CDR3 is TGTGCCAGCAGTTACAGGGGGACCAGGGCGGAGACCCAGTACTTC.

At least ten counts were recorded for this clone. The chain uses TRBV5-1 and TRBJ2-1; D is undetermined. Germline V gene data show CDR1 as SGHRS and CDR2 as YFSETQ. The ends were cut back, 0 bases at V and 6 bases at J, with 13 bases in the middle. This CDR3 contains 15 residues. Here the CDR3 reads CASSLGLDTVNEQFF. DNA of the CDR3: TGCGCCAGCAGCTTGGGTCTTGACACCGTCAATGAGCAGTTCTTC. Supplemented by reference TRBV5-1 and TRBJ2-1, the full variable domain reads KAGVTQTPRYLIKTRGQQVTLSCSPISGHRSVSWYQQTPGQGLQFLFEYFSETQRNKGNFPGRFSGRQFSNSRSEMNVSTLELGDSALYLCASSLGLDTVNEQFFGPGTRLTVL.

This clone has a count of ten or more. The V gene is TRBV5-1, the J gene TRBJ2-1; 8 bases fit TRBD2. CDR3 length equals 16 residues. Germline CDR1 and CDR2: SGHRS and YFSETQ. The trim removed 1 base at V and 5 bases at J, leaving 8 bases unmatched. Here the CDR3 reads CASSLIAGGSNNEQFF. The CDR3 region has the DNA TGCGCCAGCAGCTTGATCGCGGGGGGCAGCAACAATGAGCAGTTCTTC.

This clone has more than one count but fewer than ten. The gene calls are TRBV18 and TRBJ2-3; D possibly corresponds to TRBD1 (6 bases). The CDR3 is made up of 16 amino acids. V lost 5 bases and J 1 base, leaving 16 bases between the germline ends. Per germline, CDR1 KGHSH and CDR2 LQKENI. This chain's CDR3 is CASSEAGAGGTDTQYF. CDR3 DNA sequence: TGTGCCAGCTCAGAGGCCGGGGCAGGGGGCACAGATACGCAGTATTTT.